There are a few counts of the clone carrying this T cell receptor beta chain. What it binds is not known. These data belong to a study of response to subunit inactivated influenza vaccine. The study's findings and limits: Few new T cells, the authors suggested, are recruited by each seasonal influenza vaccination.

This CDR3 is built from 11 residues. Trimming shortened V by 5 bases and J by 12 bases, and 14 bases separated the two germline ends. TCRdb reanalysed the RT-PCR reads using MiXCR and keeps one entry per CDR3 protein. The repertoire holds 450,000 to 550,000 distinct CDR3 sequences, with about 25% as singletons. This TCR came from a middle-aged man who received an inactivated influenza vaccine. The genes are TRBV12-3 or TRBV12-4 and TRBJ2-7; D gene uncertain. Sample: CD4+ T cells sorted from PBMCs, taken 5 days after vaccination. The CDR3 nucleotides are TGTGCCAGCAGTAACTCTAGAAATCGGTACTTC. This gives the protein CASSNSRNRYF.